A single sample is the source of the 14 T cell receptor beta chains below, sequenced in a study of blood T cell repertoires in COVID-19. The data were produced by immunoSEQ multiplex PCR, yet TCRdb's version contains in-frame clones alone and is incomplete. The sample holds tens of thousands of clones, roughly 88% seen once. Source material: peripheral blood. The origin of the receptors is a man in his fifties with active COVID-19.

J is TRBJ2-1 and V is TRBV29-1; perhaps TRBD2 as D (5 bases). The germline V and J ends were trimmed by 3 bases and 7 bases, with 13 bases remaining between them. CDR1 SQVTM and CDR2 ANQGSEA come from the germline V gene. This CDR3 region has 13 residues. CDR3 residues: CSVEFRLSNEQFF. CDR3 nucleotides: TGCAGCGTTGAGTTTCGACTAAGTAATGAGCAGTTCTTC.

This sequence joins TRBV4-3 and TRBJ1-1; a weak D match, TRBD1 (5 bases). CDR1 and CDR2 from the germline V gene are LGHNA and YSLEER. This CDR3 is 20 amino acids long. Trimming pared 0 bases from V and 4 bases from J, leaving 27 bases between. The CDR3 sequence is CASSQDLPGLDALLSTEAFF. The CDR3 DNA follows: TGCGCCAGCAGCCAAGATCTACCAGGGCTCGACGCACTATTGAGCACTGAAGCTTTCTTT.

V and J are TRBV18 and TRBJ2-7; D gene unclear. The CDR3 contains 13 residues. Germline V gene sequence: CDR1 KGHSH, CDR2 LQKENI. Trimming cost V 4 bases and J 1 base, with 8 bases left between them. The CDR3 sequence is CASSHDSSYEQYV. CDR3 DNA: TGTGCCAGCTCACACGATAGTTCCTACGAGCAGTACGTC.

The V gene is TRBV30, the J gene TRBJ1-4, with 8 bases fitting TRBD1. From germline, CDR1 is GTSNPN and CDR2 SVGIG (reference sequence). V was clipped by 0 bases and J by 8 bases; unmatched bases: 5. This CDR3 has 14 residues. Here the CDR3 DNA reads TGTGCCTGGAGTGTAAACAGGGGGAGAGAAAAACTGTTTTTT. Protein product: CAWSVNRGREKLFF.

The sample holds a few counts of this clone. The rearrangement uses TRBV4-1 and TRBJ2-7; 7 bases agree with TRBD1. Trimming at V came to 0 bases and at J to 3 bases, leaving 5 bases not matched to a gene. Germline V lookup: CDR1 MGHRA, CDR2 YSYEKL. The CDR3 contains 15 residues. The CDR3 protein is CASSQDRSGGYEQYF. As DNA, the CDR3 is TGCGCCAGCAGCCAAGACAGATCAGGGGGCTACGAGCAGTACTTC.

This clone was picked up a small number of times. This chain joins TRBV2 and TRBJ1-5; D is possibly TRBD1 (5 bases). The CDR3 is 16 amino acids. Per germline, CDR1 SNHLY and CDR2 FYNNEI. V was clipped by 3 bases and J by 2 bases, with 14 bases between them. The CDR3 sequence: CASSDNMGQGNQPQHF. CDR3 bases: TGTGCCAGCAGTGATAATATGGGGCAGGGCAATCAGCCCCAGCATTTT.

This CDR3 is CATMDSYNSPLHF. The CDR3 DNA is TGTGCCACCATGGACAGCTATAATTCACCCCTCCACTTT. The chain uses TRBV2 and TRBJ1-6; D might be TRBD1 (6 bases). The CDR3 has 13 residues. V was trimmed by 10 bases and J by 3 bases, leaving 10 bases between them. Germline V gene sequence: CDR1 SNHLY, CDR2 FYNNEI.

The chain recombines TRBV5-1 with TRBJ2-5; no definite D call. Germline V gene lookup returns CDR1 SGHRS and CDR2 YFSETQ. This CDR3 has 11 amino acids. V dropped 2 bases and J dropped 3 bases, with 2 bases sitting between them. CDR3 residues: CASSFEETQYF. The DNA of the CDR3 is TGCGCCAGCAGCTTCGAAGAGACCCAGTACTTC.

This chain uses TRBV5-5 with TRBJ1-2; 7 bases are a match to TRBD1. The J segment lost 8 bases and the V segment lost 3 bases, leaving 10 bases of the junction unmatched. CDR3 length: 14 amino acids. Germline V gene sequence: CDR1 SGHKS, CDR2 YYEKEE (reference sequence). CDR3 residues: CASSSGQFRRGYTF. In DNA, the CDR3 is TGTGCCAGCAGCTCGGGACAGTTCCGCCGGGGCTACACCTTC.

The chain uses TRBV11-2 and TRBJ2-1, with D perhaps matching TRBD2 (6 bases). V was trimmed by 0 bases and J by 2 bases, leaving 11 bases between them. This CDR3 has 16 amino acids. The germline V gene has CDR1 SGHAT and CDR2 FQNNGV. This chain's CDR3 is CASSLEAASAYNEQFF. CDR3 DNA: TGTGCCAGCAGCTTAGAGGCGGCTAGCGCCTACAATGAGCAGTTCTTC.

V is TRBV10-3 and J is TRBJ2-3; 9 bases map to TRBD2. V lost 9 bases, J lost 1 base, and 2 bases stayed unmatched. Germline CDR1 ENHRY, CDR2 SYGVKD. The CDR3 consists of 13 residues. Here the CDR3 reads CAMRTSGTDTQYF. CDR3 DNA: TGTGCCATGCGGACTAGCGGCACAGATACGCAGTATTTT.

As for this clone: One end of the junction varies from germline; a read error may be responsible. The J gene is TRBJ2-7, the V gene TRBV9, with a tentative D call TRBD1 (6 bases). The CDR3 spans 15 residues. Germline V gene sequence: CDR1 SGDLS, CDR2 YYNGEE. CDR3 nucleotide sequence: TGTGCCAGCAGCGCAGGGGACCGCTCGTCCTCCGAGCAGTACTTC. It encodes CASSAGDRSSSEQYF.

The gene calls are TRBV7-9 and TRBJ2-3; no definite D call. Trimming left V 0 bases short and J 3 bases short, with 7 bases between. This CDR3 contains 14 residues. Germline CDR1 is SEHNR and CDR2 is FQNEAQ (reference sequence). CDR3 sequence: CASSLATGTDTQYF. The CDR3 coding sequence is TGTGCCAGCAGCTTAGCGACTGGGACAGATACGCAGTATTTT.

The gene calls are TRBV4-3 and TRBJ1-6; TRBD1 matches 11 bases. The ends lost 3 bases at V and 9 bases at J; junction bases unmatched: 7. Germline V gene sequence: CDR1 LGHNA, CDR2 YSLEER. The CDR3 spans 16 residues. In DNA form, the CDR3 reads TGCGCCAGCAGCCACCAATCCGGGACAGGGGGTTCACCCCTCCACTTT. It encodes CASSHQSGTGGSPLHF.